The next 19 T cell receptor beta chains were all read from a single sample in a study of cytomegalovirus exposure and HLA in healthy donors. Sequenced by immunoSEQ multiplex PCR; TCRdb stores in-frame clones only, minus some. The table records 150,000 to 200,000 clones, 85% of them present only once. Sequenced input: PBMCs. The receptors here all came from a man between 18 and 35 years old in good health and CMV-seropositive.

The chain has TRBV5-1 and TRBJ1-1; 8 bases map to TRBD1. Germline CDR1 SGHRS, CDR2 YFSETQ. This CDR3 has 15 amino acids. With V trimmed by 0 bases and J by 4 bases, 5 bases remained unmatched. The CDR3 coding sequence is TGCGCCAGCAGCTTGGGAGGACAGGGAGGCACTGAAGCTTTCTTT. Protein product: CASSLGGQGGTEAFF.

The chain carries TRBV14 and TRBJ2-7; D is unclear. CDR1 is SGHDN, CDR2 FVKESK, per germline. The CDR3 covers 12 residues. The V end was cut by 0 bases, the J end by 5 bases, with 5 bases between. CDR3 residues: CASSQDSHEQYF. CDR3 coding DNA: TGTGCCAGCAGCCAAGATAGCCACGAGCAGTACTTC.

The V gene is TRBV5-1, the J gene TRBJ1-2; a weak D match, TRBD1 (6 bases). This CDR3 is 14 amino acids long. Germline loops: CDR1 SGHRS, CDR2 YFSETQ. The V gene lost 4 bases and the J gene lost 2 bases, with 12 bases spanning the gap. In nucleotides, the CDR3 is TGCGCCAGCAGCCCACAGGGAGGGAACTATGGCTACACCTTC. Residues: CASSPQGGNYGYTF.

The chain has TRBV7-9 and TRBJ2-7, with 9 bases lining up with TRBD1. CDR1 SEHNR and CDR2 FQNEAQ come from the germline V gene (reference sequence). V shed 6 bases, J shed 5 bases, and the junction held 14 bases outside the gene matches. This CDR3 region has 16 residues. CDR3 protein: CASRLIPDRGSDEQYF. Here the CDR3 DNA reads TGTGCCAGCAGGCTAATTCCTGACAGGGGGAGTGACGAGCAGTACTTC.

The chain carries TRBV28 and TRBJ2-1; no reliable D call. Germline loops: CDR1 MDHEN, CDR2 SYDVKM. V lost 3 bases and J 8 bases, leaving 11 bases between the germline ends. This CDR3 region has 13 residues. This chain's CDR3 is CASSFPPVDEQFF. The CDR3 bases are TGTGCCAGCAGTTTCCCTCCCGTCGATGAGCAGTTCTTC.

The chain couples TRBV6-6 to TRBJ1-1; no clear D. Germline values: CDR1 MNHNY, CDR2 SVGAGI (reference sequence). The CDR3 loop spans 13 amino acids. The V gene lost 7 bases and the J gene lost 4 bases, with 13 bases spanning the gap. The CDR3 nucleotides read TGTGCCAGCAATCGACGGGTTACCACTGAAGCTTTCTTT. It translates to CASNRRVTTEAFF.

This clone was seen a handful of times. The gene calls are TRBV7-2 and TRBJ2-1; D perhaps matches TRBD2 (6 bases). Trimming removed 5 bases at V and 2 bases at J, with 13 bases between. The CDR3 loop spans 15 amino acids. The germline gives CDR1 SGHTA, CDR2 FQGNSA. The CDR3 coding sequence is TGTGCCAGCAGCCCTCCGGGACTTACCTACAATGAGCAGTTCTTC. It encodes CASSPPGLTYNEQFF.

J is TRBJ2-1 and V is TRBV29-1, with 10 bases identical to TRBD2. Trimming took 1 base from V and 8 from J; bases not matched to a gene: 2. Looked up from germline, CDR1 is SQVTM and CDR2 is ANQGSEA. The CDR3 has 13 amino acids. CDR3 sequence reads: CSVEVAGGDEQFF. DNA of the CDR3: TGCAGCGTTGAAGTAGCGGGAGGTGATGAGCAGTTCTTC.

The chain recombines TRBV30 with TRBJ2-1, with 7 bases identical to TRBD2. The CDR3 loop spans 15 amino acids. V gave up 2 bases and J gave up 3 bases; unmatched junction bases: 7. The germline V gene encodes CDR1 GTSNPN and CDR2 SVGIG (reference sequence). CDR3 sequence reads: CAWSSGGSVYNEQFF. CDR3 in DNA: TGTGCCTGGAGTAGTGGCGGGAGTGTCTACAATGAGCAGTTCTTC.

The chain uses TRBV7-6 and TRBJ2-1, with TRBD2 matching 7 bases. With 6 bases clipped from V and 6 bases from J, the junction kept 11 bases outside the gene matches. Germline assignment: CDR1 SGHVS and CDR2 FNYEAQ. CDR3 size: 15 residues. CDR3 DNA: TGTGCCAGCAGTATCTTTGCGGGAGAACTCAATGAGCAGTTCTTC. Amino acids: CASSIFAGELNEQFF. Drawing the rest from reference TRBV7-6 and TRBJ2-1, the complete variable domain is GAGVSQSPRYKVTKRGQDVALRCDPISGHVSLYWYRQALGQGPEFLTYFNYEAQQDKSGLPNDRFSAERPEGSISTLTIQRTEQRDSAMYRCASSIFAGELNEQFFGPGTRLTVL.

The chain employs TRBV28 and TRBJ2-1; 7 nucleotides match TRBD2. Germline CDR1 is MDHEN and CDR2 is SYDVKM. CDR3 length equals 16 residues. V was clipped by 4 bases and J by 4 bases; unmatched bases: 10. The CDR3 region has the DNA TGTGCCAGCAGTTCCCGCCGAGCGGGGAAATACAATGAGCAGTTCTTC. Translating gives CASSSRRAGKYNEQFF.

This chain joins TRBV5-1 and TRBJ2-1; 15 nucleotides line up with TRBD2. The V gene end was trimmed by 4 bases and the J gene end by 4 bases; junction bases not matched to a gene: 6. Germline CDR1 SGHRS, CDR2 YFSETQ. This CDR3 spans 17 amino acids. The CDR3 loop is CASSPRTSGGDYNEQFF. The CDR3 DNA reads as TGCGCCAGCAGCCCCCGGACTAGCGGGGGGGATTACAATGAGCAGTTCTTC.

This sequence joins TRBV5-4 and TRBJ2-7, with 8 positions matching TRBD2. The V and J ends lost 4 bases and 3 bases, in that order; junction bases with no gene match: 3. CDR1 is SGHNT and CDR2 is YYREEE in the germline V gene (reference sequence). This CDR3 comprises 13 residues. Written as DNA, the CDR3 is TGTGCCAGCAGCCCCGGGGGGGTCTACGAGCAGTACTTC. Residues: CASSPGGVYEQYF.

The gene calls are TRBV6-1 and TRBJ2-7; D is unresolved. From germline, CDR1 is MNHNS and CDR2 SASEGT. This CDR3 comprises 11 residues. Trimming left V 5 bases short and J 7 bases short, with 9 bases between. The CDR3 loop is CASSYLREQYF. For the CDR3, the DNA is TGTGCCAGCAGTTATTTGAGAGAGCAGTACTTC.

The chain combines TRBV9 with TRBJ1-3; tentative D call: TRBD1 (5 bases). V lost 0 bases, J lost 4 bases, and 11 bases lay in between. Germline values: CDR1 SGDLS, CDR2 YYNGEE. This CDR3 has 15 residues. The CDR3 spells CASSVDSGRGNTIYF. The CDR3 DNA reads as TGTGCCAGCAGCGTAGACTCAGGGAGGGGAAACACCATATATTTT.

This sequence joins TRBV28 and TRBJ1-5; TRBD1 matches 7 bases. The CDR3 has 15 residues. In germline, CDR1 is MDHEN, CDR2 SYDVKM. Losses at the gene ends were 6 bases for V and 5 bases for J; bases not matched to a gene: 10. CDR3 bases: TGTGCCAGCAGCCTTGACAGGGTCGACGATCAGCCCCAGCATTTT. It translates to CASSLDRVDDQPQHF.

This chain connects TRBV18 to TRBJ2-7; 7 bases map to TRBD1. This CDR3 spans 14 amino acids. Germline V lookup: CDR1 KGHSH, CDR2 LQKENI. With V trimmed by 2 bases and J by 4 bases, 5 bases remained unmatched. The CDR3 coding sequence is TGTGCCAGCTCACCAGACGGCAGGGGGTACGAGCAGTACTTC. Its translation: CASSPDGRGYEQYF.

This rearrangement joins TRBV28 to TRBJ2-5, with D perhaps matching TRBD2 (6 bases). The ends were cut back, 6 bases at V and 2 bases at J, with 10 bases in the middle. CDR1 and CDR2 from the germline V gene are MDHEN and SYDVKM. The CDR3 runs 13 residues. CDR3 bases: TGTGCCAGCAGCCAGACTAGTCAAGAGACCCAGTACTTC. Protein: CASSQTSQETQYF.

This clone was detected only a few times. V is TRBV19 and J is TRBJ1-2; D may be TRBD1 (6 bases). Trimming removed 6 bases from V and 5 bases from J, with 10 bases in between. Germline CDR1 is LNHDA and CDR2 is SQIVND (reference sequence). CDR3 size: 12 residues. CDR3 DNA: TGTGCCAGTAGGAGGGGGAGATATGGCTACACCTTC. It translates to CASRRGRYGYTF.